The sample holds many counts of the clone carrying this T cell receptor (beta chain). Those enrolled, adults aged about 18 to 89 years, came from roughly 23 US areas. Participants' reported clinical history set cohort assignment. The data originate from a study of blood T cell repertoires in COVID-19. Study-level background: Sources were T cells, B-cell-depleted T cells, or PBMCs; the material itself was cDNA or gDNA.

Authors' data handling: Cell counts per sample came from amplifying reference gene primers. TCRdb's table, derived via immunoSEQ multiplex PCR, lists solely in-frame clones and lacks some. That table supplies the V and J calls and clone size; D and trimming were determined from the DNA. The sample gives some 250,000 clones, 85% to 90% of which show up once; 3.5% to 4.5% is in the top ten. The sequence was obtained from a woman in her twenties or thirties with acute COVID-19. Material: PBMCs or T cells enriched from blood (not recorded which).

CDR3 sequence (DNA): TGTGCCAGCAGCCAGCAGGGGGTCACTGAAGCTTTCTTT. Amino acid sequence: CASSQQGVTEAFF. The V gene is TRBV14, the J gene TRBJ1-1; 7 bases agree with TRBD1. Germline-derived CDR1 and CDR2 are SGHDN and FVKESK. The J segment lost 4 bases and the V segment lost 3 bases, leaving 2 bases of the junction unmatched. The CDR3 is made up of 13 amino acids.